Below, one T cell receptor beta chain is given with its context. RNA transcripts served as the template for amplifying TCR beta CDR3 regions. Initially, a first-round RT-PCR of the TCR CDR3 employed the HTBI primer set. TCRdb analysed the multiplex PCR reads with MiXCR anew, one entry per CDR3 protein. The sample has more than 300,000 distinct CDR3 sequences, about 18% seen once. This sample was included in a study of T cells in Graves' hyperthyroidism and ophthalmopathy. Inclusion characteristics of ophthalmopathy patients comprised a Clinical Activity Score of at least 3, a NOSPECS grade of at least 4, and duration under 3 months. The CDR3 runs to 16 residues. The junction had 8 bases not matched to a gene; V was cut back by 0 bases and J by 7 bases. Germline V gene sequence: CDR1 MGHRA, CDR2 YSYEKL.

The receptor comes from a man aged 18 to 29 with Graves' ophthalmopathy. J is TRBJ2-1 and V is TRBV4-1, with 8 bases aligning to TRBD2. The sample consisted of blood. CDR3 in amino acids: CASSQDSGGAWNEQFF. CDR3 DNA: TGCGCCAGCAGCCAAGATTCCGGGGGGGCCTGGAATGAGCAGTTCTTC.